This T cell receptor beta chain was obtained from a study of blood T cell repertoires in COVID-19. Germline CDR1 LGHNA, CDR2 YSLEER. The CDR3 length is 17 residues. The V gene lost 0 bases and the J gene lost 3 bases, with 14 bases spanning the gap. Some clones are missing from TCRdb's copy, which holds only in-frame ones; the method was immunoSEQ multiplex PCR. The sample consists of under 80,000 clones, around 87% of them appearing once. This TCR derives from a man aged 55-75 years with acute or convalescent COVID-19. The chain combines TRBV4-3 with TRBJ1-4; a weak D match, TRBD1 (5 bases). Material for sequencing was peripheral blood. The CDR3 nucleotides read TGCGCCAGCAGCCAAGATCTTGACTCGGGGGCTAATGAAAAACTGTTTTTT. It translates to CASSQDLDSGANEKLFF.